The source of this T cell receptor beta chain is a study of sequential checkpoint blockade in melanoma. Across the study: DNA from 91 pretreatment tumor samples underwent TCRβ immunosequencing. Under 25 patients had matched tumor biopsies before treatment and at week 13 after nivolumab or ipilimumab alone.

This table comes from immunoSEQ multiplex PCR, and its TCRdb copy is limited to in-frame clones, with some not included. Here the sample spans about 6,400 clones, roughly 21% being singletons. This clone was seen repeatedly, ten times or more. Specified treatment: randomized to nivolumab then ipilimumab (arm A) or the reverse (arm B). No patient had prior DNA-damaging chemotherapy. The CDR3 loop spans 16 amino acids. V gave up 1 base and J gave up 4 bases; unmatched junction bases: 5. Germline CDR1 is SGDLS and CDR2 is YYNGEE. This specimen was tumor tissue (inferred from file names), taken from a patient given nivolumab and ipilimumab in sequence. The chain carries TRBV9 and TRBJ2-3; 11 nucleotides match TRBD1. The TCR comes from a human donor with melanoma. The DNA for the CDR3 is TGTGCCAGCAGCGTAAGGTGGGGACAGGGGGCAGATACGCAGTATTTT. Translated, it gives CASSVRWGQGADTQYF.